The rows below give T cell receptor beta chains drawn from one sample of a study of T cells in tuberculosis. Using immunoSEQ multiplex PCR, the repertoire was profiled, and TCRdb retains in-frame clones only, with some absent. The profile shows about 58,000 clones, roughly 87% of them singletons. Sequencing input: CD1b-GMM tetramer-negative cells sorted from PBMCs. The receptors here all came from an adult woman with latent tuberculosis. The CDR3 runs from the conserved cysteine through the conserved F or W. The order of the fields is clone size, V gene, J gene, D gene, CDR3 protein, CDR3 DNA. A D gene is named only where the DNA matches it firmly. Expanded clones are given a class, and other clones once, few, many or no size at all.

once,TRBV10-3,TRBJ1-2,NA,CAIKGHYETGYTF,TGTGCCATCAAGGGACATTACGAGACCGGTTACACCTTC
NA,TRBV27,TRBJ1-2,NA,CASRPDRQANYGYTF,TGTGCCAGCAGACCCGACAGGCAAGCTAACTATGGCTACACCTTC
NA,TRBV5-4,TRBJ2-1,TRBD2,CASSLGVAGDGEGFF,TGTGCCAGCAGCTTGGGGGTAGCGGGAGATGGGGAGGGGTTCTTC
NA,TRBV28,TRBJ2-1,NA,CASSSPREAVNNEQFF,TGTGCCAGCAGTTCACCACGGGAAGCGGTCAACAATGAGCAGTTCTTC
NA,TRBV4-1,TRBJ2-1,NA,CASSQDSREQFF,TGCGCCAGCAGCCAAGATAGCCGTGAGCAGTTCTTC
NA,TRBV4-1,TRBJ2-3,TRBD2,CASSQNLAGGTDTQYF,TGCGCCAGCAGCCAAAATTTAGCGGGGGGCACAGATACGCAGTATTTT
NA,TRBV7-9,TRBJ2-2,NA,CASSLVEGASNTGELFF,TGTGCCAGCAGCTTAGTGGAGGGGGCCTCGAACACCGGGGAGCTGTTTTTT
NA,TRBV4-3,TRBJ2-5,NA,CASSRSGQETQYF,TGCGCCAGCAGCCGATCAGGGCAAGAGACCCAGTACTTC
NA,TRBV4-2,TRBJ2-7,NA,CASSQDTSRAYEQYF,TGTGCCAGCAGCCAAGATACTAGCCGAGCCTACGAGCAGTACTTC
NA,TRBV27,TRBJ1-3,TRBD1,CASRPTGGGRSGNTIYF,TGTGCCAGCAGACCAACAGGGGGCGGAAGGTCTGGAAACACCATATATTTT
NA,TRBV10-1,TRBJ1-5,TRBD1,CAGQESNQPQHF,TGCGCCGGACAGGAAAGCAATCAGCCCCAGCATTTT
NA,TRBV7-2,TRBJ1-1,TRBD1,CASSLTTGTGKAFF,TGTGCCAGCAGCTTGACGACCGGGACAGGGAAAGCTTTCTTT
once,TRBV14,TRBJ2-5,NA,CASSFAQQATGTQYF,TGTGCCAGCAGCTTTGCTCAACAGGCGACTGGGACCCAGTACTTC
NA,TRBV5-1,TRBJ2-5,NA,CASSAGGETQYF,TGCGCCAGCAGCGCGGGTGGGGAGACCCAGTACTTC
NA,TRBV7-2,TRBJ1-1,TRBD1,CASSLRQGVTEAFF,TGTGCCAGCAGCTTGAGACAGGGAGTCACTGAAGCTTTCTTT
NA,TRBV7-2,TRBJ1-3,TRBD1,CASSLDVFAGGGNTIYF,TGTGCCAGCAGCTTAGATGTCTTCGCAGGGGGTGGAAACACCATATATTTT
NA,TRBV6-6,TRBJ1-2,NA,CASSYRDSRGPYGYTF,TGTGCCAGCAGCTACCGGGACTCAAGGGGCCCCTATGGCTACACCTTC
NA,TRBV19,TRBJ2-1,TRBD1,CASSLSAGGDNEQFF,TGCGCCAGTAGTCTTAGCGCAGGGGGAGACAATGAGCAGTTCTTC
few,TRBV4-1,TRBJ1-4,NA,CASSQAQGRGLFF,TGCGCCAGCAGCCAGGCGCAGGGTAGGGGACTGTTTTTT
NA,TRBV2,TRBJ2-4,NA,CASSESGRSIQYF,TGTGCCAGCAGTGAATCGGGAAGGAGCATTCAGTACTTC
few,TRBV7-2,TRBJ1-2,TRBD1,CASSLFGTGRDGYTF,TGTGCCAGCAGCTTATTCGGGACAGGGAGGGATGGCTACACCTTC
few,TRBV18,TRBJ1-2,TRBD1,CASSQDREDGYTF,TGTGCCAGCTCACAGGACAGGGAGGATGGCTACACCTTC
NA,TRBV7-9,TRBJ1-1,NA,CASSLLGGANTEAFF,TGTGCCAGCAGCTTATTGGGTGGGGCGAACACTGAAGCTTTCTTT
NA,TRBV7-2,TRBJ1-5,TRBD1,CASSLAVGQGYPQHF,TGTGCCAGCAGCTTAGCGGTAGGACAGGGTTACCCCCAGCATTTT
NA,TRBV6-5,TRBJ2-2,NA,CASSPLANTGELFF,TGTGCCAGCAGCCCACTAGCGAACACCGGGGAGCTGTTTTTT
NA,TRBV27,TRBJ1-2,NA,CASSLSMAIQDNYGYTF,TGTGCCAGCAGTTTATCGATGGCCATACAGGATAACTATGGCTACACCTTC
NA,TRBV5-1,TRBJ2-2,TRBD2,CASSWTSGWTGELFF,TGCGCCAGCAGCTGGACTAGCGGTTGGACCGGGGAGCTGTTTTTT
NA,TRBV20-1,TRBJ1-1,NA,CSANGAKGAFF,TGCAGTGCTAATGGGGCGAAAGGGGCTTTCTTT
NA,TRBV7-6,TRBJ2-7,TRBD1,CASSPGQPGTYEQYF,TGTGCCAGCAGCCCGGGACAGCCCGGAACCTACGAGCAGTACTTC
NA,TRBV7-9,TRBJ2-3,NA,CASSLARGGGVDTQYF,TGTGCCAGCAGCTTAGCCCGGGGAGGGGGTGTAGATACGCAGTATTTT
NA,TRBV6-5,TRBJ1-1,NA,CASSRQPTLEAFF,TGTGCCAGCAGCAGACAGCCTACCCTCGAAGCTTTCTTT
NA,TRBV7-2,TRBJ2-7,NA,CASSLSATYEQYF,TGTGCCAGCAGCTTGTCCGCTACCTACGAGCAGTACTTC
NA,TRBV9,TRBJ1-3,TRBD1,CASSVGQGPGNTIYF,TGTGCCAGCAGCGTCGGACAGGGCCCTGGAAACACCATATATTTT
NA,TRBV29-1,TRBJ2-7,TRBD2,CSALAGGPGEQYF,TGCAGCGCCCTAGCGGGGGGGCCCGGCGAGCAGTACTTC
NA,TRBV6-5,TRBJ1-5,NA,CASIKDTYSNQPQHF,TGTGCCAGCATCAAGGACACTTATAGCAATCAGCCCCAGCATTTT
once,TRBV19,TRBJ1-5,NA,CASSIAGTNQPQHF,TGTGCCAGTAGTATTGCGGGGACCAATCAGCCCCAGCATTTT
NA,TRBV30,TRBJ1-4,NA,CAWSEFRDNEKLFF,TGTGCCTGGAGTGAGTTCAGGGATAATGAAAAACTGTTTTTT
NA,TRBV4-1,TRBJ2-5,NA,CASSQERGETQYF,TGCGCCAGCAGCCAAGAACGGGGGGAGACCCAGTACTTC
NA,TRBV6-1,TRBJ1-1,NA,CASSERVEGTEAFF,TGTGCCAGCAGTGAAAGGGTAGAGGGCACTGAAGCTTTCTTT
NA,TRBV30,TRBJ1-5,NA,CAWSPAAVIYRHTDNQPQHF,TGTGCCTGGAGTCCCGCTGCTGTGATTTACAGGCACACAGACAATCAGCCCCAGCATTTT
NA,TRBV6-6,TRBJ2-7,TRBD1,CASSYPGQAYEQYF,TGTGCCAGCAGTTACCCCGGACAGGCCTACGAGCAGTACTTC
NA,TRBV10-3,TRBJ2-7,TRBD2,CAISDTTWTSGGDEQYF,TGTGCCATCAGTGACACTACGTGGACTAGCGGGGGCGACGAGCAGTACTTC
NA,TRBV7-2,TRBJ2-3,TRBD2,CASSIIAGGTDTQYF,TGTGCCAGCAGCATCATAGCGGGGGGCACAGATACGCAGTATTTT
NA,TRBV19,TRBJ2-1,TRBD2,CASSIVAGAEQFF,TGTGCCAGTAGTATTGTGGCGGGAGCCGAGCAGTTCTTC
NA,TRBV2,TRBJ2-7,TRBD2,CASSELAGAEYEQYF,TGTGCCAGCAGTGAACTAGCGGGGGCCGAGTACGAGCAGTACTTC
NA,TRBV5-1,TRBJ2-1,TRBD1,CASSRTGESYNEQFF,TGCGCCAGCAGCCGGACAGGGGAATCCTACAATGAGCAGTTCTTC
NA,TRBV6-4,TRBJ1-1,NA,CASRPGHLNTEAFF,TGTGCCAGTCGTCCGGGACACCTTAACACTGAAGCTTTCTTT
NA,TRBV19,TRBJ2-3,TRBD2,CASRPTSGRILDTQYF,TGTGCCAGTAGACCAACTAGCGGGAGGATATTAGATACGCAGTATTTT
NA,TRBV6-1,TRBJ1-2,TRBD1,CASSETGGDGYTF,TGTGCCAGCAGTGAAACAGGGGGCGATGGCTACACCTTC
NA,TRBV30,TRBJ2-6,TRBD1,CAWSQRQTGGASGANVLTF,TGTGCCTGGAGTCAACGTCAGACAGGGGGGGCCTCTGGGGCCAACGTCCTGACTTTC
once,TRBV7-2,TRBJ2-5,TRBD2,CASSFQRGGRETQYF,TGTGCCAGCAGCTTCCAGCGGGGGGGCCGCGAGACCCAGTACTTC
NA,TRBV7-9,TRBJ1-1,TRBD1,CASSPRIVGQGTSEAFF,TGTGCCAGCAGCCCGAGGATAGTGGGACAGGGGACTTCCGAAGCTTTCTTT